The 25 T cell receptor beta chains below come from one sample, sequenced in a study of CD8+ T cells in alopecia areata. Sequencing used cDNA as its template, made by extracting RNA and reverse transcribing it. Profiling relied on immunoSEQ multiplex PCR, and the TCRdb table lists in-frame clones only, not all of them. Sampling found 2,500 to 4,000 clones, none seen once. Sample: lesional skin. Every receptor here comes from a C3H/HeJ mouse with alopecia areata. Mouse MHC haplotype: H2-k.

In this sample, this clone turned up many times. Gene and germline names: mouse. From the germline J gene comes the end of the CDR3, since the read stops 4 residues before it. The chain uses TRBV13-1 and TRBJ2-1, with 7 nucleotides matching TRBD1. There are 14 residues in the CDR3. The V gene's germline CDR1 is NSHNY and CDR2 SYGAGN. The ends lost 6 bases at V and 0 bases at J; junction bases unmatched: 3. CDR3 sequence reads: CASTPGGNYAEQFF. CDR3 DNA, as far as it was read: TGTGCCAGCACACCAGGGGGTAACTATGCT.

This clone was seen ten or more times. Gene labels here are mouse ones. Read data end 4 residues before the CDR3 end; the end is taken from the germline J gene. V is TRBV13-1 and J is TRBJ1-4, with D tentatively TRBD1 (6 bases). V lost 1 base, J lost 5 bases, and 12 bases lay in between. CDR1 and CDR2 from the germline V gene are NSHNY and SYGAGN. This CDR3 is 15 amino acids long. CDR3 in amino acids: CASSDSGTKNERLFF. The CDR3 bases that were read are TGTGCCAGCAGTGATTCCGGGACAAAAAACGAA.

This clone was counted many times. Mouse names are used for the genes. The read ends 4 residues shy of where the CDR3 ends; the end is completed using the germline J gene. This sequence joins TRBV13-2 and TRBJ2-1; 7 nucleotides line up with TRBD1. Germline loops: CDR1 NNHNN, CDR2 SYGAGS (reference sequence). The junction had 2 bases not matched to a gene; V was cut back by 0 bases and J by 5 bases. The CDR3 contains 14 residues. The chain's CDR3 is CASGDATGDAEQFF. Partial CDR3 DNA: TGTGCCAGCGGTGATGCTACAGGGGATGCT.

This clone was counted many times. Mouse names are used for the genes. The CDR3 end lies 4 residues beyond the end of the read and is filled in from the germline J gene. V usage is TRBV17 and J usage is TRBJ2-1; 8 bases are shared with TRBD1. Germline CDR1 MNHDT, CDR2 YYDKIL. The CDR3 is 15 amino acids. V trimming: 1 base; J trimming: 1 base; junction bases outside the gene matches: 0. This CDR3 is CASSRGTGNYAEQFF. The sequenced part of the CDR3 DNA is TGTGCTAGCAGTAGAGGGACAGGGAACTATGCT.

This clone was counted ten times or more. Gene names denote mouse genes. The sequenced fragment ends 4 residues before the CDR3 boundary, so the rest is inferred from the germline J gene. The gene calls are TRBV29 and TRBJ2-4; D not certain. Germline V gene lookup returns CDR1 MSHET and CDR2 SYDVDS. This CDR3 has 13 residues. V was pared by 3 bases and J by 0 bases, with 4 bases between. The CDR3: CASSFGSQNTLYF. The DNA read from the CDR3 is TGTGCTAGCAGTTTTGGTAGTCAAAAC.

This clone was recorded many times. The genes are named according to mouse. The read ends 4 residues shy of where the CDR3 ends; the end is completed using the germline J gene. J is TRBJ2-2 and V is TRBV5, with 11 bases fitting TRBD2. V was clipped by 4 bases and J by 4 bases; unmatched bases: 5. CDR3 length: 16 amino acids. Germline assignment: CDR1 LGHNA and CDR2 YNLKQL (reference sequence). The CDR3 sequence: CASSPSGLGATGQLYF. The sequenced CDR3 bases are TGTGCCAGCAGCCCCTCGGGACTGGGGGCCACCGGG.

Many counts were recorded for this clone. Here the gene names and germline are mouse. The read ends 4 residues before the CDR3 terminus; that terminus is restored from the germline J gene. J is TRBJ2-7 and V is TRBV5, with TRBD1 as a possible D gene (6 bases). From germline, CDR1 is LGHNA and CDR2 YNLKQL (reference sequence). This CDR3 contains 13 residues. The CDR3 DNA, read in part, is TGTGCCAGCAGCCAAGGACAGGCTTAT. The encoded protein is CASSQGQAY. In full, the CDR3 reads CASSQGQAYEQYF.

At least ten counts were recorded for this clone. Genes and germline come from the mouse. The CDR3 extends 4 residues past the end of the read, so its final part is completed from the germline J gene. The gene calls are TRBV31 and TRBJ1-2, with 7 positions matching TRBD1. The germline CDR1 and CDR2 sequences are GKSSPN and SITVG. The CDR3 is made up of 14 amino acids. The trim removed 3 bases at V and 0 bases at J, leaving 4 bases unmatched. The covered CDR3 bases are TGTGCCTGGAGCCAAGACAGGGCAAACTCC. Translating gives CAWSQDRANS. The complete CDR3 reads CAWSQDRANSDYTF.

This clone was counted between two and nine times. The genes are named according to mouse. Sequencing ends 4 residues short of the CDR3 end; the germline J gene provides the rest. The V call is TRBV19, the J call TRBJ2-3; 10 positions match TRBD1. The J segment lost 2 bases and the V segment lost 6 bases, leaving 6 bases of the junction unmatched. The CDR3 has 15 residues. Germline V lookup: CDR1 FNHDT, CDR2 SITEND (reference sequence). The sequenced CDR3 bases are TGTGCCAGCACCAACGACAGGGGGCTTGCAGAA. It yields the protein CASTNDRGLAE. The whole CDR3 protein reads CASTNDRGLAETLYF. Full variable domain (remainder filled in from reference TRBV19 and TRBJ2-3): GGIITQTPKFLIGQEGQKLTLKCQQNFNHDTMYWYRQDSGKGLRLIYYSITENDLQKGDLSEGYDASREKKSSFSLTVTSAQKNEMAVFLCASTNDRGLAETLYFGSGTRLTVL.

This clone was found many times. Gene names denote mouse genes. The sequenced fragment ends 4 residues before the CDR3 boundary, so the rest is inferred from the germline J gene. The chain couples TRBV29 to TRBJ1-4; D is unresolved. Germline V gives CDR1 MSHET, CDR2 SYDVDS. The V end lost 5 bases, the J end lost 1 base, and 11 bases lay between the germline ends. This CDR3 comprises 15 residues. CDR3 sequence: CASSLRQNSNERLFF. The DNA read from the CDR3 is TGTGCTAGCAGTCTCCGACAAAATTCCAACGAA.

This clone was seen repeatedly, ten times or more. Germline and genes: mouse. The read comes to an end 4 residues before the CDR3 does, leaving the germline J gene to fill in the end. This chain connects TRBV19 to TRBJ2-5, with 11 bases matching TRBD2. The CDR3 has 13 residues. Germline V gene lookup returns CDR1 FNHDT and CDR2 SITEND (reference sequence). CDR3 loop: CASEGLGEDTQYF. The sequenced CDR3 bases are TGTGCCAGCGAGGGACTGGGGGAAGAC.

This clone appeared many times. The genes are named according to mouse. Sequencing ends 4 residues short of the CDR3 end; the germline J gene provides the rest. Different DNA sequences within this sample yield the same CDR3. The V and J genes are TRBV19 and TRBJ1-2; a possible D gene is TRBD1 (6 bases). This CDR3 region has 14 residues. The V and J ends lost 3 bases and 0 bases respectively, with 9 bases between them. Germline CDR1 reads FNHDT; CDR2 reads SITEND (reference sequence). The CDR3 sequence: CASSRDTANSDYTF. The CDR3 bases that were read are TGTGCCAGCAGTAGGGACACTGCAAACTCC.

This clone was recorded at least ten times. Genes and germline are mouse. With the read ending 4 residues before the CDR3 end, the germline J gene is used to fill in that end. The J gene is TRBJ2-1, the V gene TRBV13-1; 9 bases fit TRBD2. This CDR3 has 14 residues. V shed 2 bases and J 6 bases; nucleotides not matched to a gene: 3. The germline V gene has CDR1 NSHNY and CDR2 SYGAGN. The CDR3 spells CASSDGDWVAEQFF. CDR3 DNA (partial): TGTGCCAGCAGTGACGGGGACTGGGTTGCT.

This clone was seen many times. The genes and germline here are from mouse. The read stops 4 residues short of the end of the CDR3; the missing end is completed from the germline J gene. The chain combines TRBV5 with TRBJ1-4, with D tentatively TRBD1 (6 bases). CDR1 and CDR2 (germline): LGHNA, YNLKQL (reference sequence). The CDR3 is 15 residues long. V dropped 4 bases and J dropped 5 bases, with 14 bases sitting between them. The sequenced part of the CDR3 DNA is TGTGCCAGCAGCCCCCGACAGGCAGGGAACGAA. Protein: CASSPRQAGNE. The whole CDR3 sequence reads CASSPRQAGNERLFF.

This clone appeared a few times. Germline and genes here are mouse. The sequence runs out 4 residues before the end of the CDR3; the remainder is reconstructed from the germline J gene. The rearrangement uses TRBV31 and TRBJ2-5; 7 bases align to TRBD1. V trimming: 1 base; J trimming: 2 bases; junction bases outside the gene matches: 0. Germline loops: CDR1 GKSSPN, CDR2 SITVG. The CDR3 consists of 13 residues. The CDR3 bases that were read are TGTGCCTGGAGTCGGGACAGCCAAGAC. It is translated as CAWSRDSQD. The full CDR3 sequence reads CAWSRDSQDTQYF.

Details on this clone: Gene names refer to mouse genes. Read coverage stops 4 residues before the CDR3 terminus; the germline J gene supplies the remainder. The gene calls are TRBV14 and TRBJ1-1, with TRBD1 as a possible D gene (5 bases). The CDR3 loop spans 14 amino acids. CDR1 is SGHDT and CDR2 is FRDEAV in the germline V gene. The covered CDR3 bases are TGTGCCAGCAGTGAAGGCCTGGGGGGGAGA. This gives the protein CASSEGLGGR. From start to end, the CDR3 is CASSEGLGGREVFF.

With respect to this clone: Gene names refer to mouse genes. The sequenced fragment ends 4 residues before the CDR3 boundary, so the rest is inferred from the germline J gene. V and J are TRBV31 and TRBJ2-2, with TRBD1 identical over 9 bases. J lost 2 bases, V lost 0 bases, and 1 base had no gene match. CDR1 and CDR2 (germline): GKSSPN, SITVG. This CDR3 has 15 amino acids. The CDR3 reads CAWSLGTGNTGQLYF. CDR3 bases read: TGTGCCTGGAGTCTAGGGACAGGGAACACCGGG.

This clone was seen repeatedly, ten times or more. The genes are named according to mouse. Sequencing ends 4 residues short of the CDR3 end; the germline J gene provides the rest. The V and J genes are TRBV1 and TRBJ2-7, with 9 bases lining up with TRBD2. CDR1 is NSQYPW, CDR2 LRSPGD, per germline (reference sequence). This CDR3 comprises 14 residues. V gave up 4 bases and J gave up 0 bases; unmatched junction bases: 1. The covered CDR3 bases are TGCACCTGCAGTGGACTGGGGGACTCCTAT. Translating it yields CTCSGLGDSY. The whole CDR3 sequence reads CTCSGLGDSYEQYF.

This clone is termed medium-sized. Gene names refer to mouse genes. The read gets to within 4 residues of the CDR3 end, and the germline J gene fills in the rest. The rearrangement joins TRBV17 to TRBJ2-2; 8 bases agree with TRBD1. This CDR3 comprises 15 residues. The germline V gene has CDR1 MNHDT and CDR2 YYDKIL. Trimming took 5 bases from V and 2 from J; bases not matched to a gene: 4. The CDR3 here is CASSPQGDNTGQLYF. The part of the CDR3 DNA that was read is TGTGCTAGCAGTCCACAGGGGGACAACACCGGG.

This clone was seen repeatedly, ten times or more. Gene names denote mouse genes. Read sequence stops 4 residues before the CDR3 end, and the germline J gene provides the missing end. The chain links TRBV13-1 to TRBJ2-1, with 7 bases matching TRBD1. Germline V gene lookup returns CDR1 NSHNY and CDR2 SYGAGN. V was pared by 3 bases and J by 4 bases, with 1 base of the junction left unmatched. The CDR3 runs 13 residues. CDR3 DNA (partial): TGTGCCAGCAGTGGGGACAGATATGCT. Translation gives CASSGDRYA. The whole CDR3 region reads CASSGDRYAEQFF.

This clone was recorded at least ten times. The listed genes are named as in mouse. The read finishes 4 residues shy of the CDR3 end, and the germline J gene is used to complete it. This sequence joins TRBV29 and TRBJ1-2; D remains unclear. The CDR3 extends over 13 amino acids. Germline CDR1 MSHET, CDR2 SYDVDS. V shed 2 bases and J shed 0 bases, with 4 bases lying between them. The CDR3 DNA, read in part, is TGTGCTAGCAGTTTACCAGCAAACTCC. This encodes CASSLPANS. The CDR3 in its entirety is CASSLPANSDYTF.

This clone was counted at least ten times. Germline and genes here are mouse. The read finishes 4 residues shy of the CDR3 end, and the germline J gene is used to complete it. The J gene is TRBJ2-1, the V gene TRBV13-2; 9 positions agree with TRBD2. The trim removed 5 bases at V and 3 bases at J, leaving 9 bases unmatched. CDR1 is NNHNN, CDR2 SYGAGS, per germline (reference sequence). The CDR3 runs to 16 residues. The DNA read from the CDR3 is TGTGCCAGCGGGGGTCCGGGACTGGGATTCTATGCT. Translating it yields CASGGPGLGFYA. The CDR3 in full is CASGGPGLGFYAEQFF.

The sample holds many counts of this clone. Mouse names are used for the genes. With the read ending 4 residues before the CDR3 end, the germline J gene is used to fill in that end. The chain carries TRBV13-1 and TRBJ2-1; 9 bases align to TRBD2. There are 15 residues in the CDR3. In germline, CDR1 is NSHNY, CDR2 SYGAGN. J was trimmed by 4 bases and V by 3 bases; bases with no gene match: 5. The CDR3 here is CASSVRDWDYAEQFF. Partial CDR3 DNA: TGTGCCAGCAGTGTCCGGGACTGGGATTATGCT.

This clone was seen a handful of times. Genes and germline are mouse. The read comes to an end 4 residues before the CDR3 does, leaving the germline J gene to fill in the end. The chain is built from TRBV19 and TRBJ1-4, with 9 positions matching TRBD1. There are 14 residues in the CDR3. The V gene end was trimmed by 5 bases and the J gene end by 5 bases; junction bases not matched to a gene: 4. CDR1 and CDR2 (germline): FNHDT, SITEND (reference sequence). The CDR3 protein is CASRRDRENERLFF. The covered CDR3 bases are TGTGCCAGCAGACGGGACAGGGAGAACGAA.

As regards this clone: This likely stems from a read error, as it lies one base from a far larger clone. Germline and genes: mouse. Read sequence stops 4 residues before the CDR3 end, and the germline J gene provides the missing end. This sample includes further DNA sequences coding for the same CDR3. This sequence joins TRBV13-3 and TRBJ2-1, with D possibly TRBD2 on 5 matching bases. V lost 3 bases and J lost 5, with 12 bases in between. This CDR3 comprises 14 residues. Germline CDR1 NNHDY, CDR2 SYVADS. CDR3 DNA, as far as it was read: TGTGCCAGCAGTGGAACTGGCGGGCATGCT. It codes for CASSGTGGHA. Given in full, the CDR3 is CASSGTGGHAEQFF.